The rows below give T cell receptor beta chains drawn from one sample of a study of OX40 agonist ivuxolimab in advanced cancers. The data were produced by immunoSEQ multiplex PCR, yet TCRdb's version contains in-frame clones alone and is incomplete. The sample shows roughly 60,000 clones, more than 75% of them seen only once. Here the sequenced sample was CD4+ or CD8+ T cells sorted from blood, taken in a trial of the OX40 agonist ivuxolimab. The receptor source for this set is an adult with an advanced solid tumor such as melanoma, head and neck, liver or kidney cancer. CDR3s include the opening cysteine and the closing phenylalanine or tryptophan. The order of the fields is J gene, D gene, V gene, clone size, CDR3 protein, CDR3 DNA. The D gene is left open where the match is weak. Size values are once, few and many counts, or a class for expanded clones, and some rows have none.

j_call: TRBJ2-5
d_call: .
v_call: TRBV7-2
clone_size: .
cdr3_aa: CASSMGHLETQYF
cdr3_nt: TGTGCCAGCAGCATGGGACACTTAGAGACCCAGTACTTC

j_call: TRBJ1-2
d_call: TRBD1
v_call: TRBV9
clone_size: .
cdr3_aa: CASQRDRDGYTF
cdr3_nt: TGTGCCAGCCAGCGGGACAGGGATGGCTACACCTTC

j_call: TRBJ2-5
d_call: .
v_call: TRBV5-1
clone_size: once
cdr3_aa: CASSSGSRETQYF
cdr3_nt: TGCGCCAGCAGTAGCGGTTCACGGGAGACCCAGTACTTC

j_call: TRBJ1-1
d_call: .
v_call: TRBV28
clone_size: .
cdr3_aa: CASGPPIDRRSRTEAFF
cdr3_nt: TGTGCCAGCGGCCCTCCTATTGACAGGCGCAGTCGGACTGAAGCTTTCTTT

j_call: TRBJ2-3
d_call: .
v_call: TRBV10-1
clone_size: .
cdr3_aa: CASSGTTDTQYF
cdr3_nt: TGCGCCAGCAGTGGGACCACAGATACGCAGTATTTT

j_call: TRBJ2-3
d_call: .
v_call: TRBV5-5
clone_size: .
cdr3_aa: CASRNLESTDTQYF
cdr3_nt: TGTGCCAGCAGAAACCTAGAGAGCACAGATACGCAGTATTTT

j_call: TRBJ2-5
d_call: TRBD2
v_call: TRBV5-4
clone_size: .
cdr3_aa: CASSSAGTSGSETQYF
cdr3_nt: TGTGCCAGCAGCAGTGCCGGGACTAGCGGGAGTGAGACCCAGTACTTC

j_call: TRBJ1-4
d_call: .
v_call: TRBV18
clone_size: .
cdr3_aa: CASSPLKTEKLFF
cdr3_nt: TGTGCCAGCTCACCATTGAAGACGGAAAAACTGTTTTTT

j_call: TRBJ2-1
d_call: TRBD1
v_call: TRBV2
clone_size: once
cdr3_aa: CASSGQGGAYNEQFF
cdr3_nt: TGTGCCAGCAGCGGACAGGGGGGAGCCTACAATGAGCAGTTCTTC

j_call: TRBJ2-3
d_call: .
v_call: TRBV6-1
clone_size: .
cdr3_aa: CAVRWAVERGDTQYF
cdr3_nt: TGTGCCGTCAGGTGGGCAGTAGAAAGGGGAGATACGCAGTATTTT

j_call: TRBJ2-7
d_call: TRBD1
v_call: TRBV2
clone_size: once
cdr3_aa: CASSAEGTGAYEQYF
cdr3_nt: TGTGCCAGCAGTGCGGAAGGGACAGGGGCTTACGAGCAGTACTTC

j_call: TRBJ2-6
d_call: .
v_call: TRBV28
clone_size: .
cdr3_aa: CASSPGGSGANVLTF
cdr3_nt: TGTGCCAGCAGTCCTGGAGGGAGCGGGGCCAACGTCCTGACTTTC

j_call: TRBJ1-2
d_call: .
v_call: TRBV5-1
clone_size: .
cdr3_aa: CASSQLGGLGYTF
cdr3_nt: TGCGCCAGCAGCCAGCTGGGGGGGCTTGGCTACACCTTC

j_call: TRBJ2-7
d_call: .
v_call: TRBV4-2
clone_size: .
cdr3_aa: CASSQERQFYEQYF
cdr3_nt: TGTGCCAGCAGCCAAGAGCGACAATTCTACGAGCAGTACTTC

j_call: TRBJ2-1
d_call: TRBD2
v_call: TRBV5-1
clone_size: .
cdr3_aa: CASSLDVSGAYNEQFF
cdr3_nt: TGCGCCAGCAGCTTGGATGTTAGCGGGGCCTACAATGAGCAGTTCTTC

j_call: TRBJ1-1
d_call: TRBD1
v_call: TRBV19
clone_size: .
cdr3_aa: CASSIGTGATTVSNTEAFF
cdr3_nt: TGTGCCAGTAGTATAGGGACAGGGGCCACCACAGTCTCGAACACTGAAGCTTTCTTT

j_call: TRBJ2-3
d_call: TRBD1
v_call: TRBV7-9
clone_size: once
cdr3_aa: CATPWQGVADTQYF
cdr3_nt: TGTGCCACCCCCTGGCAGGGGGTAGCAGATACGCAGTATTTT

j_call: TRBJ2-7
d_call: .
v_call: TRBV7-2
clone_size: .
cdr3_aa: CASSPNPFSYEQYF
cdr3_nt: TGTGCCAGCAGCCCGAACCCCTTCTCCTACGAGCAGTACTTC

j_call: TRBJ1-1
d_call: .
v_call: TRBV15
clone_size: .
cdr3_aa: CATSGRRVNTEAFF
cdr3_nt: TGTGCCACCAGCGGAAGACGGGTGAACACTGAAGCTTTCTTT

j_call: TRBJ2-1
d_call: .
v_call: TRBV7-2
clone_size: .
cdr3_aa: CASSSQGHEQFF
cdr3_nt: TGTGCCAGCAGCTCACAGGGACATGAGCAGTTCTTC

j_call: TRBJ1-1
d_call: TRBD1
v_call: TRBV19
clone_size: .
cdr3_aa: CASSIFRGGFGTEAFF
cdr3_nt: TGTGCCAGTAGTATTTTCAGGGGGGGCTTCGGCACTGAAGCTTTCTTT

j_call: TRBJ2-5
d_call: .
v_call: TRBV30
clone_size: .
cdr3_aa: CAWGWGETQYF
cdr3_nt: TGTGCCTGGGGGTGGGGCGAGACCCAGTACTTC

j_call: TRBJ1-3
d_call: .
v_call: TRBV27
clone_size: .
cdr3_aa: CASSRRSGNTIYF
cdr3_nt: TGTGCCAGCAGTCGACGCTCTGGAAACACCATATATTTT

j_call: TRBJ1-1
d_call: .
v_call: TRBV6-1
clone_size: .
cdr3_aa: CASKKELNTEAFF
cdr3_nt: TGTGCCAGCAAAAAAGAGTTGAACACTGAAGCTTTCTTT

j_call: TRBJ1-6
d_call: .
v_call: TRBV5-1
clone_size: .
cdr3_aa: CASSPGPDIYNSPLHF
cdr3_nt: TGCGCCAGCAGCCCGGGACCGGATATCTATAATTCACCCCTCCACTTT

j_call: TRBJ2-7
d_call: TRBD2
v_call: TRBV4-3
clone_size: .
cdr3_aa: CASSHRTSGYEQYF
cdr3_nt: TGCGCCAGCAGCCACCGGACTAGCGGGTACGAGCAGTACTTC

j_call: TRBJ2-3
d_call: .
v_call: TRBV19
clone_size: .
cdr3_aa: CASTDYGDRNTQYF
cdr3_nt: TGTGCCAGTACGGACTACGGGGATAGGAATACGCAGTATTTT

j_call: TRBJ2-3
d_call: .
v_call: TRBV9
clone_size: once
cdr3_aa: CASSVDVSSTDTQYF
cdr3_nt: TGTGCCAGCAGCGTAGATGTCTCAAGCACAGATACGCAGTATTTT

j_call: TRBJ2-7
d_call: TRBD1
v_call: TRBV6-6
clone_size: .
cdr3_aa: CASSPGTGILSYEQYF
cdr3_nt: TGTGCCAGCAGCCCCGGGACAGGGATACTCTCCTACGAGCAGTACTTC

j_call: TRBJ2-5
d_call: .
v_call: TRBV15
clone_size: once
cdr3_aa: CATSRGGDSYQETQYF
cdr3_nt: TGTGCCACCAGCAGAGGGGGGGACAGTTACCAAGAGACCCAGTACTTC

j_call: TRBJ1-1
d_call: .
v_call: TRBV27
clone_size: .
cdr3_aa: CASSRLQVPPEAFF
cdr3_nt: TGTGCCAGCAGTCGGCTACAGGTCCCCCCCGAGGCTTTCTTT

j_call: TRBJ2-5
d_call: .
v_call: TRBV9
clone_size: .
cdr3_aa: CASSVEGGGDRPTQYF
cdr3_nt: TGTGCCAGCAGCGTAGAGGGTGGTGGTGACAGACCGACCCAGTACTTC

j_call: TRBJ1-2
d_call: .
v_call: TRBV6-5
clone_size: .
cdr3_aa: CASSPREPNYGYTF
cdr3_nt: TGTGCCAGCAGCCCCCGGGAGCCTAACTATGGCTACACCTTC

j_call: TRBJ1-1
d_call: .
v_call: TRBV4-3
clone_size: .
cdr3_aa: CASSQIGGTEAFF
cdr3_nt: TGCGCCAGCAGCCAAATAGGAGGAACTGAAGCTTTCTTT

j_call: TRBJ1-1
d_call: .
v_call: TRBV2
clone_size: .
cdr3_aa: CASSPQEGTEAFF
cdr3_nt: TGTGCCAGCAGTCCACAGGAGGGGACTGAAGCTTTCTTT

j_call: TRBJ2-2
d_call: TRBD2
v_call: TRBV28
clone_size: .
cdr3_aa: CASSLWAGASGELFF
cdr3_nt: TGTGCCAGCAGTTTATGGGCGGGAGCCTCCGGGGAGCTGTTTTTT

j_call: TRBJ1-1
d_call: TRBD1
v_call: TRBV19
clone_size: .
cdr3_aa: CASRPRDRQNTEAFF
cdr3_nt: TGTGCCAGTAGACCTAGGGACAGACAGAACACTGAAGCTTTCTTT

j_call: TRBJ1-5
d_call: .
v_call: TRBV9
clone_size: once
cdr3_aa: CASSTTGTNQPQHF
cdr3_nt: TGTGCCTCGTCGACAACAGGGACCAATCAGCCCCAGCATTTT

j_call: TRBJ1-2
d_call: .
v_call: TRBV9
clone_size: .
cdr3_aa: CASSVARPPGGYTF
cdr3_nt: TGTGCCAGCAGCGTAGCTCGACCTCCGGGCGGCTACACCTTC

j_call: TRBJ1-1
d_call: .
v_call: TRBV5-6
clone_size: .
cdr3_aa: CASSLGLGFTEAFF
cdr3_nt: TGTGCCAGCAGCTTGGGGTTGGGTTTCACTGAAGCTTTCTTT

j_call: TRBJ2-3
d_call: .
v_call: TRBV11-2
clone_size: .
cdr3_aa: CASSPSTDTQYF
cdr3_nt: TGTGCCAGCAGCCCCTCTACAGATACGCAGTATTTT

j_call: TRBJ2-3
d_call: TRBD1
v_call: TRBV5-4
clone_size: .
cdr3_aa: CASSLAGQGTDTQYF
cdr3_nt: TGTGCCAGCAGCTTGGCTGGACAGGGGACAGATACGCAGTATTTT